This T cell receptor (beta chain) originates from a study of blood T cells in healthy people across ages. General study findings and limits: Considered underestimates were the diversity estimates obtained from one million T cells.

V lost 4 bases and J lost 6; bases outside the gene matches: 7. Germline assignment: CDR1 SGHRS and CDR2 YFSETQ. The length of the CDR3 is 14 residues. A word on this clonotype: Its antigen is still unknown.

A second PCR, run for roughly 7 to 11 cycles, used a sample-barcoded 5' primer plus a J-beta primer mix. Each cDNA molecule received a tag from a template-switch adaptor that had 12 random nucleotides. CDR3-containing paired-end reads numbered at least 3 million in each sample. TCRdb itself ran the 5' RACE reads through MiXCR, one entry per CDR3 protein. The sample gives hundreds of thousands of distinct CDR3 sequences, about 30% of which show up once; about 15% is in the top ten. This clonotype was sampled from a woman over 75 in good health. The sample was blood. V and J are TRBV5-1 and TRBJ1-2; the match to TRBD1 covers 9 bases. The CDR3 nucleotides are TGCGCCAGCAGCGTAGGTTGGGACAGGGATGGCTACACCTTC. Translation: CASSVGWDRDGYTF. The full variable domain, rest sourced from reference TRBV5-1 and TRBJ1-2, is KAGVTQTPRYLIKTRGQQVTLSCSPISGHRSVSWYQQTPGQGLQFLFEYFSETQRNKGNFPGRFSGRQFSNSRSEMNVSTLELGDSALYLCASSVGWDRDGYTFGSGTRLTVV.